This entry is about one T cell receptor (beta chain). It has no known antigen specificity. Base qualities are not provided; no much larger clone lies one nucleotide away. These data are taken from a study of T-cell memory formation after mild COVID-19 (dated by TCRdb to the early 2020s). At the level of the whole study: TCR sequence clusters from the two donors were largely donor specific. The cohort was made up of two young adult volunteers, one female and one male, who were previously healthy. In two donors, T-cell clones that expanded and contracted after mild COVID-19 were tracked by sequencing TCRalpha and TCRbeta repertoires over time. Broad study findings and their caveats: SARS-CoV-2 specificity of the second-wave clones peaking on day 37 was not confirmed. Clones that contracted from day 15 to 85 showed balanced CD4/CD8 phenotypes, whereas a second wave of clones that expanded from day 15 to 37 leaned towards CD4+. Contracting CD4+ clones were located mainly in the CM and EM memory subsets, whereas CD8+ clones were found to be enriched in EMRA. Some responding clones were detected in pre-infection memory, which suggested that pre-existing cross-reactive memory T cells had joined the SARS-CoV-2 response. The study included only a couple of mild cases, and larger cohorts that include severe cases with pre-infection samples were judged to be necessary.

Sequenced using an Illumina NovaSeq 6000. TCRalpha and TCRbeta cDNA libraries were constructed by 5'RACE with constant-segment primers, with sample barcodes and unique molecular identifiers being introduced. RNA was extracted from every sample with Trizol reagent. Library amplification was performed in two PCR steps, and a second sample barcode and Illumina TruSeq adapters were introduced in the second step. The libraries were sequenced on an Illumina NovaSeq using 2 x 150 bp paired-end reads. The published analysis was carried out like this. With migec v1.2.7, reads were demultiplexed and then collapsed into UMI-guided consensus sequences. Using mixcr v2.1.11, UMI consensuses were aligned to TRA and TRB V and J templates and then assembled into clonotypes. Expanded or contracted clonotypes were those called significant by both edgeR and NoisET, with noise models trained on biological replicates. For edgeR calls, the thresholds were a false discovery rate-adjusted p below 0.01 and a log2 fold-change of 1. PCA with hierarchical clustering of max-normalized trajectories of the 1000 most abundant clonotypes was used as exploratory dynamics analysis. Separately sequenced CD4+ and CD8+ repertoires were used to assign the CD4 or CD8 phenotype of responding clones. Clones were called with MiXCR by TCRdb after fastp trimmed the public reads at Q25, and only in-frame beta chains were retained. Rows matching on CDR3 protein sequence are summarized as one entry with the most common DNA and genes. What appears here as the V and J calls and clone size reflects TCRdb's work, not the paper's. The sample profile shows about 120,000 distinct CDR3 sequences; approximately 15% of them were found once. The ten largest clones capture about 15% of the sample.

Ficoll-Paque density gradient centrifugation was used to isolate PBMCs. V is reduced by 4 bases and J by 0 bases, leaving a spacing of 9 bases between them. The CDR3 has 14 amino acids, counting the end cysteine and phenylalanine. CDR3 DNA only is kept here, 42 bases in frame from base 1. This receptor chain uses TRBV12-3 or TRBV12-4 and TRBJ2-5; the D gene is perhaps TRBD2, on 5 matching bases. This receptor was identified in an adult woman who had mild COVID-19 (a few samples of this study predate the infection). The sample titles of this study are shuffled in the database, so cell type and time point are left out; the donor was told from shared clones. What was sequenced was PBMCs or a T cell subset sorted from them (not recorded which). The CDR3 region reads CASSWGENQETQYF. The bases read TGTGCCAGCAGTTGGGGAGAAAACCAAGAGACCCAGTACTTC.